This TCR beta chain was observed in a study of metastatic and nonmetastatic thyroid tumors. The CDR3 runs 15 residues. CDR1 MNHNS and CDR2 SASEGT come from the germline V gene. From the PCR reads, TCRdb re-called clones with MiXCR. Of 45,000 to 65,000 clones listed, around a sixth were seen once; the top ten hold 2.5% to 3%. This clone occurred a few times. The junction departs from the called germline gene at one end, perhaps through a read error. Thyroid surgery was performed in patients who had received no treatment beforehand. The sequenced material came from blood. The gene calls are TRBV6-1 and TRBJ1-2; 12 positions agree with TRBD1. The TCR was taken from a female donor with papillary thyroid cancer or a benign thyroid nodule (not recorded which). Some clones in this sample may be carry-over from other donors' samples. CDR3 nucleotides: TGTGCCAGCATTCAGGGACAGGGGGCTTCTACTGGCTACACCTTT. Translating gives CASIQGQGASTGYTF.